Reported below is one TCR beta chain. Its matching antigen is unknown. 13 Jbeta primers and 60 Vbeta primers were used for the PCR. Sequenced by immunoSEQ multiplex PCR; TCRdb stores in-frame clones only, minus some. The repertoire has 200,000 or so clones, approximately 79% of them found once; the top ten carry about 0.2%. The record originates from a study of cytomegalovirus exposure and HLA in healthy donors. Study-level findings and limits: The only immune exposure information that was available was CMV serostatus. The classifier was said to identify cytomegalovirus status with high specificity and sensitivity.

Germline trimming cut 5 bases from V and 4 bases from J; bases unmatched to any gene: 12. Germline CDR1 and CDR2: SGHRS and YFSETQ. The CDR3 has 15 amino acids. The sequence came from a girl aged 2 to 9 in good health and CMV-seronegative. The chain employs TRBV5-1 and TRBJ2-7, with 7 bases matching TRBD2. Material: PBMCs. The CDR3 DNA follows: TGCGCCAGCAGAGCTGTGGGGGACTACTTATACGAGCAGTACTTC. Translated, it gives CASRAVGDYLYEQYF. Based on the CDR3 plus reference TRBV5-1 and TRBJ2-7, the full variable domain is KAGVTQTPRYLIKTRGQQVTLSCSPISGHRSVSWYQQTPGQGLQFLFEYFSETQRNKGNFPGRFSGRQFSNSRSEMNVSTLELGDSALYLCASRAVGDYLYEQYFGPGTRLTVT.